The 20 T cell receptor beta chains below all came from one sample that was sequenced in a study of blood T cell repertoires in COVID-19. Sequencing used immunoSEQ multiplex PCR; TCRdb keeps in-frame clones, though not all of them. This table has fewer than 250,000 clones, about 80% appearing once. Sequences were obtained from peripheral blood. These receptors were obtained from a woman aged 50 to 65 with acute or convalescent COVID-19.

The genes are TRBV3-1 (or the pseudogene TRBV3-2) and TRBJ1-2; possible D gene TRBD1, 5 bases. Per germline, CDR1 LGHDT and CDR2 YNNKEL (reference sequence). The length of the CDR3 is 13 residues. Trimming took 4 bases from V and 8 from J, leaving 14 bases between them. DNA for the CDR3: TGTGCCAGCAGCCTCGGCCGGGAGGGGGGCTACACCTTC. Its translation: CASSLGREGGYTF.

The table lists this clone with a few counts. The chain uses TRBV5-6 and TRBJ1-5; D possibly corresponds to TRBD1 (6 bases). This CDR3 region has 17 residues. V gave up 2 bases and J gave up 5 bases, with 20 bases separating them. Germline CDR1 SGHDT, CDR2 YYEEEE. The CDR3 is CASSLTIGGRMDQPQHF. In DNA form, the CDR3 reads TGTGCCAGCAGCTTAACCATTGGGGGCCGAATGGATCAGCCCCAGCATTTT.

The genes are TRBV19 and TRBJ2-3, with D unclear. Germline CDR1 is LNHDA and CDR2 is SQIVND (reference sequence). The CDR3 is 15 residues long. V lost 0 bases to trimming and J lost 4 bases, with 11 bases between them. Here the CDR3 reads CASSIDPLSADTQYF. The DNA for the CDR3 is TGTGCCAGTAGTATAGATCCCCTGAGCGCAGATACGCAGTATTTT.

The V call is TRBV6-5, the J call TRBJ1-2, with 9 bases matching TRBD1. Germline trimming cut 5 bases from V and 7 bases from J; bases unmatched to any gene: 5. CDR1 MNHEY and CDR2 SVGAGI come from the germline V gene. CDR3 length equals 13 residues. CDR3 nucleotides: TGTGCCAGCAGTCCGAGGACAGGGGTTGGCTACACCTTC. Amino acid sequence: CASSPRTGVGYTF.

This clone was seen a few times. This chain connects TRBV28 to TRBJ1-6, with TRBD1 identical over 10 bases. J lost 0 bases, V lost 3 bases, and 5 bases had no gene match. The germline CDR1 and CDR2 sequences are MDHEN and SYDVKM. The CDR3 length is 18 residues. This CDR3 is CASSFGTGESSYNSPLHF. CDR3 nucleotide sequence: TGTGCCAGCAGTTTTGGGACAGGGGAAAGCTCCTATAATTCACCCCTCCACTTT.

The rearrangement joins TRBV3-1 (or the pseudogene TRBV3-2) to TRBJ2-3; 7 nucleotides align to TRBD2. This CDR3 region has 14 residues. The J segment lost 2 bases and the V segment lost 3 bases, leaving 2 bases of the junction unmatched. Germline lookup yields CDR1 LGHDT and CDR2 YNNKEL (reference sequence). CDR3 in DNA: TGTGCCAGCAGCCATCGGGACTACACAGATACGCAGTATTTT. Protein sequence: CASSHRDYTDTQYF.

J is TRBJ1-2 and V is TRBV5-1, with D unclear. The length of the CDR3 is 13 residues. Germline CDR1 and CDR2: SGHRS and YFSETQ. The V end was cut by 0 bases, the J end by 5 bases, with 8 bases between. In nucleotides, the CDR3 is TGCGCCAGCAGCTTGGACAGTGGTTATGGCTACACCTTC. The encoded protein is CASSLDSGYGYTF.

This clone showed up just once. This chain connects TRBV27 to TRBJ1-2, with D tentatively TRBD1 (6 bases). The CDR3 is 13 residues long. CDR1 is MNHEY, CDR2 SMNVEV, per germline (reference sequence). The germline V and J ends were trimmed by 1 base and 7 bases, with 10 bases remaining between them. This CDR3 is CASSLFGGLGYTF. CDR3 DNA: TGTGCCAGCAGTTTATTTGGGGGCCTTGGCTACACCTTC.

CDR3 nucleotide sequence: TGTGCCAGCAGCTTGCGAGGTACGGGACTTCAAGAGACCCAGTACTTC. Its protein is CASSLRGTGLQETQYF. The chain uses TRBV5-4 and TRBJ2-5; D possibly corresponds to TRBD2 (6 bases). CDR3 size: 16 residues. Per germline, CDR1 SGHNT and CDR2 YYREEE (reference sequence). Between the trimmed V and J ends, which lost 1 base and 2 bases, there was a span of 15 bases.

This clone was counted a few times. The CDR3: CASNQNGNYGYTF. The CDR3 coding sequence is TGTGCCAGCAACCAAAACGGGAACTATGGCTACACCTTC. V gene TRBV6-6 combines with J gene TRBJ1-2; no reliable D call. CDR1 is MNHNY and CDR2 is SVGAGI in the germline V gene (reference sequence). Deletions cut 7 bases from V and 2 bases from J, with 11 bases between. CDR3 length: 13 residues.

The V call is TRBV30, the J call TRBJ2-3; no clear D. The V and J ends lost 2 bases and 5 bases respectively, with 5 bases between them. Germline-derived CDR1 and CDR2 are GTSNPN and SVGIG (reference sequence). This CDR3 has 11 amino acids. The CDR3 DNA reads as TGTGCCTGGAGTAACTTAGATACGCAGTATTTT. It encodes CAWSNLDTQYF. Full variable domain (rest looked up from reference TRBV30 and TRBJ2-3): SQTIHQWPATLVQPVGSPLSLECTVEGTSNPNLYWYRQAAGRGLQLLFYSVGIGQISSEVPQNLSASRPQDRQFILSSKKLLLSDSGFYLCAWSNLDTQYFGPGTRLTVL.

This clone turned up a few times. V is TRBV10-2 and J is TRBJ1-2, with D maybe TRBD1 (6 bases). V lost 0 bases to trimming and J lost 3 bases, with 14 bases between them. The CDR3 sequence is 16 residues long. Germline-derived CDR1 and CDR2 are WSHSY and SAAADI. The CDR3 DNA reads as TGCGCCAGCAGTGAGTCCTCACACGGGGGGCACTATGGCTACACCTTC. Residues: CASSESSHGGHYGYTF.

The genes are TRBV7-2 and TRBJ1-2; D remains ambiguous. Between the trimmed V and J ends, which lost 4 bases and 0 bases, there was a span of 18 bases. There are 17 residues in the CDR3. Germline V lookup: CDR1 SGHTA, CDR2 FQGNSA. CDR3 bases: TGTGCCAGCAGCTCCACGACACAATCCACCACTAACTATGGCTACACCTTC. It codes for CASSSTTQSTTNYGYTF.

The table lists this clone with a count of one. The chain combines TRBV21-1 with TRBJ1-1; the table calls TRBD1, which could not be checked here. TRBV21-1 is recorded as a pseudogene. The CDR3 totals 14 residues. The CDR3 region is CASSKNHRATEAFF. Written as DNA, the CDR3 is TGTGCCAGCAGCAAAAACCACAGGGCGACTGAAGCTTTCTTT.

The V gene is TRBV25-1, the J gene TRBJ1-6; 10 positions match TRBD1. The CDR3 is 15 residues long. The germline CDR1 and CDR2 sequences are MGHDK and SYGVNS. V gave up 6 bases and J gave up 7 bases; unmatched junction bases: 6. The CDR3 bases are TGTGCCAGCAGAGCAGGGACAGGGGTAAATTCACCCCTCCACTTT. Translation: CASRAGTGVNSPLHF. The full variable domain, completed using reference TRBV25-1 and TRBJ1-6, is EADIYQTPRYLVIGTGKKITLECSQTMGHDKMYWYQQDPGMELHLIHYSYGVNSTEKGDLSSESTVSRIRTEHFPLTLESARPSHTSQYLCASRAGTGVNSPLHFGNGTRLTVT.

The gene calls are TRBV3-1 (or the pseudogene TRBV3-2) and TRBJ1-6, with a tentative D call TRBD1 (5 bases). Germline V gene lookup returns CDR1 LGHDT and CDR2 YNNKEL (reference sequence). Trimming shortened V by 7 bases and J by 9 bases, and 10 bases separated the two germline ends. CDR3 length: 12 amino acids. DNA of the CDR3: TGTGCCAGCACTTATCAGGGTTCACCCCTCCACTTT. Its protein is CASTYQGSPLHF.

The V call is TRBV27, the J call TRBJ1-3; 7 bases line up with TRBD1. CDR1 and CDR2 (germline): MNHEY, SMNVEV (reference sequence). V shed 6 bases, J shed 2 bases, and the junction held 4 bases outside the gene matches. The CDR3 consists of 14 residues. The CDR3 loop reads CASRATGTGNTIYF. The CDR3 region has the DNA TGTGCCAGCAGGGCGACAGGGACTGGAAACACCATATATTTT.

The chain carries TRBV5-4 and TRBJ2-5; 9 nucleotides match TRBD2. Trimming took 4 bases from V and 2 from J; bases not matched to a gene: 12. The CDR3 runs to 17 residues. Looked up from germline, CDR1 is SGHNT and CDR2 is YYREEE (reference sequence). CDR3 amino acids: CASSPGSLAGPQETQYF. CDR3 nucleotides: TGTGCCAGCAGCCCTGGTTCGCTAGCGGGACCACAAGAGACCCAGTACTTC.

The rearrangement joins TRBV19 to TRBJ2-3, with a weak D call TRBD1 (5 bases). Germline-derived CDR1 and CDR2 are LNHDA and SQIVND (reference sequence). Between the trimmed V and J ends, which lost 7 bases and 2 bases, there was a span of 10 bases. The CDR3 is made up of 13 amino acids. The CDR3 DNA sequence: TGTGCCAGTAACGCAGGGTTCACAGATACGCAGTATTTT. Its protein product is CASNAGFTDTQYF.

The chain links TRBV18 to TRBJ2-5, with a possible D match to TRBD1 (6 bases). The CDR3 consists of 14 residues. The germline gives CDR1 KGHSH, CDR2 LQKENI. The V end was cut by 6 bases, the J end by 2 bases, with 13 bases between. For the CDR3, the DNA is TGTGCCAGCTCGCGAACAGGGAGACAAGAGACCCAGTACTTC. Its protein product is CASSRTGRQETQYF. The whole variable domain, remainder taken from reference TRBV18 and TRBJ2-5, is NAGVMQNPRHLVRRRGQEARLRCSPMKGHSHVYWYRQLPEEGLKFMVYLQKENIIDESGMPKERFSAEFPKEGPSILRIQQVVRGDSAAYFCASSRTGRQETQYFGPGTRLLVL.